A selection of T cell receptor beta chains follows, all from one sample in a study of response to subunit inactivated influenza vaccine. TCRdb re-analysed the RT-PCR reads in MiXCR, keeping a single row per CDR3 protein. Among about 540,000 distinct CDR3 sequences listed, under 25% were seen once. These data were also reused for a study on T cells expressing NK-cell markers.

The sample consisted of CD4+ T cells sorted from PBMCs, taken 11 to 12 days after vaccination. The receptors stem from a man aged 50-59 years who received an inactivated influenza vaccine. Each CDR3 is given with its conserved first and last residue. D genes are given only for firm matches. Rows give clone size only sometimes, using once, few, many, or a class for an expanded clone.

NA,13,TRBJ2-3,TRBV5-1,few,CASSRGHTDTQYF,TGCGCCAGCAGTCGGGGGCACACAGATACGCAGTATTTT
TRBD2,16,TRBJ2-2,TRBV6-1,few,CASSPGLAGVGGELFF,TGTGCCAGCAGTCCAGGACTAGCGGGGGTCGGCGGGGAGCTGTTTTTT
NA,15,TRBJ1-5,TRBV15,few,CATSRDYREGQPQHF,TGTGCCACCAGCAGAGATTACAGGGAGGGACAGCCCCAGCATTTT
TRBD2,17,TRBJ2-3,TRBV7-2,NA,CASSFSGSGHRTDTQYF,TGTGCCAGCAGCTTTAGCGGGAGCGGGCACCGTACAGATACGCAGTATTTT
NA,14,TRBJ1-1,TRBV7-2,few,CASSFTPANTEAFF,TGTGCCAGCAGCTTCACACCGGCAAACACTGAAGCTTTCTTT
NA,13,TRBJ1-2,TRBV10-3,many,CATDPATEGGYTF,TGTGCCACCGACCCCGCCACCGAGGGCGGCTACACCTTC
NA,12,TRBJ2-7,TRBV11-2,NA,CASSLDQTTQYF,TGTGCCAGCAGCTTAGATCAAACAACCCAGTACTTC
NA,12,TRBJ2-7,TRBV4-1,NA,CASSQDVGEQYF,TGCGCCAGCAGCCAAGATGTTGGGGAGCAGTACTTC
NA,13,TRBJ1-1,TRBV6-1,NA,CASSARENTEAFF,TGTGCCAGCAGTGCAAGGGAGAACACTGAAGCTTTCTTT
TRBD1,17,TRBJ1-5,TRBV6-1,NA,CASSPSFTGGITQPQHF,TGTGCCAGCAGTCCCTCTTTTACAGGGGGCATCACTCAGCCCCAGCATTTT
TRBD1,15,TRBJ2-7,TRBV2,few,CASRSRDRGIYEQYF,TGTGCCAGCAGATCTCGGGACAGGGGTATATACGAGCAGTACTTC
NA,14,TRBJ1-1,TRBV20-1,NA,CSARVTTPNTEAFF,TGCAGTGCCAGGGTGACAACCCCGAACACTGAAGCTTTCTTT
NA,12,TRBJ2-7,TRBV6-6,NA,CASRGNSFEQYF,TGTGCCAGCAGGGGTAATAGCTTCGAGCAGTACTTC
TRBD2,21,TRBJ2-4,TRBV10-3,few,CAISDPSRGLAGGPSKNIQYF,TGTGCCATCAGTGACCCCTCACGGGGACTAGCGGGAGGGCCGTCCAAAAACATTCAGTACTTC
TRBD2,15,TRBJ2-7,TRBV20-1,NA,CSAPTGLAGGYEQYF,TGCAGTGCTCCCACGGGACTAGCGGGGGGGTACGAGCAGTACTTC
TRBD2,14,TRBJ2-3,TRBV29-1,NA,CSVAPASGTDTQYF,TGCAGCGTCGCTCCGGCTAGCGGGACAGATACGCAGTATTTT
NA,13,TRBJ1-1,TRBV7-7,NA,CASSLGSTFGAFF,TGTGCTAGCAGCTTAGGCTCTACGTTTGGAGCTTTCTTT
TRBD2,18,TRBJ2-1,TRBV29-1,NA,CSVVFTPGLAGVLNEQFF,TGCAGCGTTGTTTTCACACCGGGACTAGCGGGAGTATTAAATGAGCAGTTCTTC
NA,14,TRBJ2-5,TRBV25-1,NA,CASRVGRRGETQYF,TGTGCCAGCAGAGTTGGGAGGAGGGGAGAGACCCAGTACTTC